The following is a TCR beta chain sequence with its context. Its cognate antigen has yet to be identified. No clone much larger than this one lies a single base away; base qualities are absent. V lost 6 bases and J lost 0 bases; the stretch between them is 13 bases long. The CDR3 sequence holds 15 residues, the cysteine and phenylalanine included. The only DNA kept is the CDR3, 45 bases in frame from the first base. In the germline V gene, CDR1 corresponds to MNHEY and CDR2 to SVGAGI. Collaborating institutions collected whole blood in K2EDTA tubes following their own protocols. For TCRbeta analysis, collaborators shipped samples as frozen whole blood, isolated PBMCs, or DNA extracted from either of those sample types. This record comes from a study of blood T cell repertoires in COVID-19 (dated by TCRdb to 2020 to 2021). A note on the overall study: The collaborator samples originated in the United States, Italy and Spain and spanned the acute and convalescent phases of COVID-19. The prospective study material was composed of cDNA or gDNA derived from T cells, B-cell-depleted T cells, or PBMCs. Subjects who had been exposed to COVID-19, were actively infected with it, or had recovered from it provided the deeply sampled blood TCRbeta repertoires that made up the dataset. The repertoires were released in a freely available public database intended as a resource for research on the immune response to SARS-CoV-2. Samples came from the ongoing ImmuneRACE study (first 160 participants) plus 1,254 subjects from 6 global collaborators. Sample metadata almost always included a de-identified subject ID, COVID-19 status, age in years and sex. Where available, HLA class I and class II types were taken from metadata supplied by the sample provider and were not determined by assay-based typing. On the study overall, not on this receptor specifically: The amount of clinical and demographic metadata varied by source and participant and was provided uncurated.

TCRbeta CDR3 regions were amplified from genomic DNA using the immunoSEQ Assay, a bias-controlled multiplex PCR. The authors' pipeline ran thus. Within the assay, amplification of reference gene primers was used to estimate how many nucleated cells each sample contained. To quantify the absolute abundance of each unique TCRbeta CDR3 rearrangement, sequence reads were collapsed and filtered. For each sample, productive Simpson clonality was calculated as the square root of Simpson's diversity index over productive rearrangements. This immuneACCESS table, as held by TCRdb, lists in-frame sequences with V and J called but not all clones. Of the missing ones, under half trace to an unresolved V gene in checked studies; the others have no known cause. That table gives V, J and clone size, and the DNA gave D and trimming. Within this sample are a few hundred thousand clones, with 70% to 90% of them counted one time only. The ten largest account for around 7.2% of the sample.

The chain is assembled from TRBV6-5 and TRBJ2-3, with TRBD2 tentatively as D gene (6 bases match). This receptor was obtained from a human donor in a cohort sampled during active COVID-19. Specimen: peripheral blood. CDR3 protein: CASSRERASTDTQYF. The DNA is TGTGCCAGCAGCCGGGAGAGGGCTAGCACAGATACGCAGTATTTT.